The source of this TCR beta chain is a study of T cell changes during pregnancy in multiple sclerosis. V lost 3 bases to trimming and J lost 6 bases, with 10 bases between them. The CDR3 extends over 12 amino acids. The V gene's germline CDR1 is SGDLS and CDR2 YYNGEE. Sequencing was performed with immunoSEQ multiplex PCR; in TCRdb, only in-frame clones are kept and a portion is missing. The sample holds tens of thousands of clones; around 92% are singletons and the top ten take approximately 1.5%. The sequence was collected from a female donor with multiple sclerosis, enrolled in a pregnancy study. V and J are TRBV9 and TRBJ2-7, with TRBD1 as a possible D gene (6 bases). Sample: peripheral blood, taken before pregnancy. CDR3 sequence: CASSAQGREQYF. The CDR3 DNA sequence: TGTGCCAGCAGCGCCCAGGGGCGCGAGCAGTACTTC.